These 9 T cell receptor beta chains were all obtained from the same sample, sequenced in a study of cytotoxic CD8 clonotypes in ibrutinib-treated CLL. Assay: immunoSEQ multiplex PCR; the TCRdb copy retains only in-frame clones and omits some. The table includes about 140,000 clones, 91% detected once. The input for sequencing was PBMCs, taken after 12 months of ibrutinib treatment. Receptor source: a human donor with chronic lymphocytic leukemia.

DNA for the CDR3: TGTGCCAGCAGTTCCCCTGGAGGCTCCTACAATGAGCAGTTCTTC. Encoded protein: CASSSPGGSYNEQFF. The chain recombines TRBV28 with TRBJ2-1; D perhaps matches TRBD2 (5 bases). The V gene's germline CDR1 is MDHEN and CDR2 SYDVKM. The V and J ends lost 4 bases and 0 bases respectively, with 10 bases between them. This CDR3 region has 15 residues.

The V call is TRBV19, the J call TRBJ2-3; 9 bases line up with TRBD1. Unmatched junction bases numbered 3, after V lost 1 base and J lost 1 base. The CDR3 contains 16 residues. Germline V gives CDR1 LNHDA, CDR2 SQIVND (reference sequence). The DNA for the CDR3 is TGTGCCAGTAGTATAGGGTGGGACAGGGGCACAGATACGCAGTATTTT. Its protein product is CASSIGWDRGTDTQYF.

The chain recombines TRBV2 with TRBJ2-1, with D perhaps matching TRBD2 (6 bases). The CDR3 length is 17 residues. V lost 6 bases and J 5 bases, leaving 23 bases between the germline ends. Germline V gene lookup returns CDR1 SNHLY and CDR2 FYNNEI. CDR3 nucleotides: TGTGCCAGCAGCCCCAGTGCCGGATTAGCGGTTAACAATGAGCAGTTCTTC. Amino acids: CASSPSAGLAVNNEQFF.

The chain uses TRBV30 and TRBJ1-1; no definite D call. The CDR3 is 17 residues long. Germline values: CDR1 GTSNPN, CDR2 SVGIG (reference sequence). V lost 5 bases, J lost 4 bases, and 26 bases lay in between. The CDR3 nucleotides are TGTGCCTGGGGCCTCCTCGGGAGTCAGTTACTATCCACTGAAGCTTTCTTT. This gives the protein CAWGLLGSQLLSTEAFF.

This sequence joins TRBV30 and TRBJ1-3, with 7 bases fitting TRBD1. The CDR3 is 16 residues long. V lost 0 bases to trimming and J lost 0 bases; unmatched junction nucleotides: 5. Germline V gene data show CDR1 as GTSNPN and CDR2 as SVGIG (reference sequence). The CDR3 here is CAWSVGQAYSGNTIYF. CDR3 DNA: TGTGCCTGGAGTGTAGGACAGGCCTACTCTGGAAACACCATATATTTT.

The chain carries TRBV4-3 and TRBJ2-3; 13 bases fit TRBD2. CDR1 and CDR2 from the germline V gene are LGHNA and YSLEER. The CDR3 is 21 amino acids. V was clipped by 4 bases and J by 2 bases; unmatched bases: 18. CDR3 sequence: CASSLSPLAGGPPTDTDTQYF. CDR3 DNA sequence: TGCGCCAGCAGCCTCAGCCCACTAGCGGGAGGGCCCCCGACCGACACAGATACGCAGTATTTT.

V usage is TRBV11-2 and J usage is TRBJ2-5; D remains unclear. This CDR3 has 12 amino acids. V lost 0 bases to trimming and J lost 5 bases, with 4 bases between them. Germline loops: CDR1 SGHAT, CDR2 FQNNGV. DNA of the CDR3: TGTGCCAGCAGCTTAGATAGGGAGACCCAGTACTTC. It codes for CASSLDRETQYF.

J is TRBJ2-5 and V is TRBV5-1, with D tentatively TRBD2 (6 bases). V lost 4 bases and J 2 bases, leaving 15 bases between the germline ends. Looked up from germline, CDR1 is SGHRS and CDR2 is YFSETQ. This CDR3 spans 15 amino acids. The CDR3 spells CASSGFGTGQETQYF. The CDR3 DNA reads TGCGCCAGCAGCGGCTTCGGGACTGGTCAAGAGACCCAGTACTTC.

The CDR3, as DNA: TGTGCCAGCAGCCCCCGTCGTGACATTCAGTACTTC. Amino acid sequence: CASSPRRDIQYF. V is TRBV5-8 and J is TRBJ2-4; D unresolved. The length of the CDR3 is 12 residues. Trimming took off 4 bases at V and 8 bases at J, with 10 bases between the two ends. CDR1 is SGHTS, CDR2 YDEGEE, per germline.